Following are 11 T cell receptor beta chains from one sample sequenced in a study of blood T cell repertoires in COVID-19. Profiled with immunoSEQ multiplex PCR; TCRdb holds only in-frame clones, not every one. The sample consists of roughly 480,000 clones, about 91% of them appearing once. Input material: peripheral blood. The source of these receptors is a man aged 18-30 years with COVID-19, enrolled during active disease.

The chain's CDR3 is CASSPSGPTSDTYEQYF. In DNA, the CDR3 is TGTGCCAGCAGCCCTAGCGGGCCCACTAGCGATACCTACGAGCAGTACTTC. The chain combines TRBV3-1 (or the pseudogene TRBV3-2) with TRBJ2-7, with TRBD2 identical over 8 bases. V shed 4 bases and J 2 bases; nucleotides not matched to a gene: 13. CDR3 length equals 17 residues. The germline gives CDR1 LGHDT, CDR2 YNNKEL (reference sequence).

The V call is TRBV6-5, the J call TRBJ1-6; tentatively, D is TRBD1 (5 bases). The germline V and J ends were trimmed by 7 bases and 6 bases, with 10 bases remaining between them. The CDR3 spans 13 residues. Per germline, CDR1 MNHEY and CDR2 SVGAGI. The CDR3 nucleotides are TGTGCCAGCAACGGGGGTTTTAATTCACCCCTCCACTTT. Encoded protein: CASNGGFNSPLHF.

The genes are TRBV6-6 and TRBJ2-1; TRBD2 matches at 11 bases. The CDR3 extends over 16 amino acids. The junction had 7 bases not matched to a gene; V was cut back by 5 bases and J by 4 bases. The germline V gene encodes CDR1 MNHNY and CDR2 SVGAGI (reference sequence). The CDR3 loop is CASSPRLAGGYNEQFF. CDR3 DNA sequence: TGTGCCAGCAGTCCGCGCCTAGCGGGGGGTTACAATGAGCAGTTCTTC.

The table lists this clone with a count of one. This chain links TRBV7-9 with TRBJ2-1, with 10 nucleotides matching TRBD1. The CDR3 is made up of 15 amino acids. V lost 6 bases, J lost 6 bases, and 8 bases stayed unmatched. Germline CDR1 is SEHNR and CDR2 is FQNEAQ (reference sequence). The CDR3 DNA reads TGTGCCAGCAGACCGGCGGGACAGGGGATCAATGAGCAGTTCTTC. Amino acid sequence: CASRPAGQGINEQFF.

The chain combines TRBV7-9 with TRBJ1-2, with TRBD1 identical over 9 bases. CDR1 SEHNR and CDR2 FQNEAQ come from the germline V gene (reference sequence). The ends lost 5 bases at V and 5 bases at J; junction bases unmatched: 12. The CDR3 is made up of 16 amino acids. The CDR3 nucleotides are TGTGCCAGCAGCACTAAACAGGGGGCAAGGAATTATGGCTACACCTTC. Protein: CASSTKQGARNYGYTF.

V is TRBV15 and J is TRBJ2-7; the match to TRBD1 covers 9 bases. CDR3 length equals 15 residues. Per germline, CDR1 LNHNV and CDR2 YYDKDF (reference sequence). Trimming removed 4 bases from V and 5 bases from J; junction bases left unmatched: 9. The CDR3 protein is CATSTTDRGVHEQYF. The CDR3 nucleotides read TGTGCCACCAGCACCACGGACAGGGGAGTCCACGAGCAGTACTTC.

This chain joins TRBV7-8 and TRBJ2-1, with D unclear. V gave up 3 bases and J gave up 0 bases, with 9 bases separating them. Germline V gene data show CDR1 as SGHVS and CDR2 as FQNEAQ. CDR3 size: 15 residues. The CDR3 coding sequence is TGTGCCAGCAGCTTGTCAGCTAGCTCCTACAATGAGCAGTTCTTC. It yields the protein CASSLSASSYNEQFF.

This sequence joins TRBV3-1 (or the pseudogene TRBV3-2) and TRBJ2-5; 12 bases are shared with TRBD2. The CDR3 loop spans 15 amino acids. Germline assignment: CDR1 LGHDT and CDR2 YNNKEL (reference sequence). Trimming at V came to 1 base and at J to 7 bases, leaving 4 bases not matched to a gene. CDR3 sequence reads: CASSQGLAGVLTQYF. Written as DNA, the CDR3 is TGTGCCAGCAGCCAAGGACTAGCGGGGGTTTTGACCCAGTACTTC.

The CDR3 DNA follows: TGTGCCAGCAGCTTGGTAGTGGGAGGGGGTGAGCAGTTCTTC. This codes for CASSLVVGGGEQFF. The J gene is TRBJ2-1, the V gene TRBV5-4; maybe TRBD2 (7 bases). Per the germline V gene, CDR1 is SGHNT and CDR2 is YYREEE (reference sequence). The CDR3 length is 14 residues. Trimming cost V 0 bases and J 9 bases, with 13 bases left between them. Together with reference TRBV5-4 and TRBJ2-1, the CDR3 gives the full variable domain: ETGVTQSPTHLIKTRGQQVTLRCSSQSGHNTVSWYQQALGQGPQFIFQYYREEENGRGNFPPRFSGLQFPNYSSELNVNALELDDSALYLCASSLVVGGGEQFFGPGTRLTVL.

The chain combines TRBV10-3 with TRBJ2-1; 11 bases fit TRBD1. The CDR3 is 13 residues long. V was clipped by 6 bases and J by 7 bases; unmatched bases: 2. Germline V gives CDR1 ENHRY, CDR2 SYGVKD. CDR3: CAIRGTGGNEQFF. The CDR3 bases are TGTGCCATCAGAGGGACAGGGGGGAATGAGCAGTTCTTC.

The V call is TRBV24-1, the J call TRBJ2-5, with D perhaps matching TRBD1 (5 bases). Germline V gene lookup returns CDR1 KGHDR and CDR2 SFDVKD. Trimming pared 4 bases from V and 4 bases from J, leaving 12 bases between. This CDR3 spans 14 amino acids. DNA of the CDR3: TGTGCCACCAGTGACAACACAGGTGGAGAGACCCAGTACTTC. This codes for CATSDNTGGETQYF.